The T cell receptor beta chain described here comes from a study of blood T cell repertoires in COVID-19. Background on the study: COVID-19 samples from acute and convalescent phases originated in the United States, Italy and Spain. The cDNA or gDNA used as material had been derived from T cells, B-cell-depleted T cells, or PBMCs.

J gave up 3 bases and V 5 bases, and 10 bases lay outside the gene matches. The germline V gene has CDR1 ENHRY and CDR2 SYGVKD. The CDR3 sequence is 17 residues long. Clones were read by immunoSEQ multiplex PCR, and TCRdb kept only the in-frame ones, dropping some. The sample carries 200,000 to 250,000 clones, about nine tenths recorded once. The TCR was taken from a man aged 55-75 years who had recovered from COVID-19. Sequencing input: peripheral blood. The rearrangement uses TRBV10-3 and TRBJ2-3, with 11 bases that match TRBD2. The CDR3 loop reads CAISNSWLAGGTDTQYF. CDR3 bases: TGTGCCATCAGTAATTCTTGGCTAGCGGGGGGAACAGATACGCAGTATTTT.